Presented here are 8 T cell receptor beta chains from one specimen sequenced in a study of blood T cell repertoires in COVID-19. The repertoire was sequenced with immunoSEQ multiplex PCR; TCRdb's copy has only in-frame clones and lacks some. The profile shows tens of thousands of clones, 70% to 80% of them singletons. Source material: peripheral blood. The source is a man aged 55 to 70 with acute or convalescent COVID-19.

The chain is built from TRBV6-5 and TRBJ1-2; the D gene is possibly TRBD1 (6 bases). CDR1 and CDR2 from the germline V gene are MNHEY and SVGAGI. V lost 6 bases and J 4 bases, leaving 18 bases between the germline ends. This CDR3 is built from 15 residues. The CDR3: CASRGSGTTPYGYTF. In DNA form, the CDR3 reads TGTGCCAGCAGGGGATCAGGGACAACCCCCTATGGCTACACCTTC.

V and J are TRBV3-1 (or the pseudogene TRBV3-2) and TRBJ2-1; D is unclear. The CDR3 covers 11 residues. Germline V lookup: CDR1 LGHDT, CDR2 YNNKEL (reference sequence). V lost 0 bases and J 10 bases, leaving 4 bases between the germline ends. The CDR3 DNA follows: TGTGCCAGCAGCCAAGACAGAGAGCAGTTCTTC. Protein product: CASSQDREQFF.

The chain couples TRBV9 to TRBJ2-2; TRBD1 is a possible D gene (5 bases). CDR3 length equals 15 residues. From germline, CDR1 is SGDLS and CDR2 YYNGEE. The V gene lost 4 bases and the J gene lost 5 bases, with 15 bases spanning the gap. In nucleotides, the CDR3 is TGTGCCAGCAGCCCCCCTGGCAGGGATACCGGGGAGCTGTTTTTT. Protein: CASSPPGRDTGELFF.

V usage is TRBV11-2 and J usage is TRBJ2-1; D may be TRBD2 (6 bases). Germline-derived CDR1 and CDR2 are SGHAT and FQNNGV. The CDR3 consists of 15 residues. Trimming removed 5 bases at V and 7 bases at J, with 18 bases between. The CDR3 is CASSRGAQSGNEQFF. The CDR3 DNA reads as TGTGCCAGCAGCCGCGGGGCCCAGTCCGGGAATGAGCAGTTCTTC.

The chain recombines TRBV4-1 with TRBJ1-5, with a tentative D call TRBD1 (5 bases). The V end was cut by 4 bases, the J end by 5 bases, with 15 bases between. Germline loops: CDR1 MGHRA, CDR2 YSYEKL. The CDR3 has 15 residues. CDR3: CASSPAETAYQPQHF. CDR3 nucleotides: TGCGCCAGCAGCCCCGCGGAGACAGCCTATCAGCCCCAGCATTTT.

The chain links TRBV10-3 to TRBJ1-2, with 7 bases fitting TRBD1. With V trimmed by 10 bases and J by 3 bases, 8 bases remained unmatched. Germline V lookup: CDR1 ENHRY, CDR2 SYGVKD. This CDR3 has 13 amino acids. CDR3 coding DNA: TGTGCCACAGAAGGGGGCGCGGACTATGGCTACACCTTC. This sequence encodes CATEGGADYGYTF.

The genes are TRBV6-5 and TRBJ2-1, with a tentative D call TRBD2 (6 bases). Germline V gives CDR1 MNHEY, CDR2 SVGAGI. V shed 10 bases and J shed 4 bases, with 20 bases lying between them. The CDR3 totals 15 residues. The CDR3 spells CATQPSLALYNEQFF. The DNA for the CDR3 is TGTGCCACTCAACCGTCGCTAGCGCTTTACAATGAGCAGTTCTTC.

The chain couples TRBV2 to TRBJ1-1; D is unclear. Trimming pared 3 bases from V and 1 base from J, leaving 9 bases between. The germline gives CDR1 SNHLY, CDR2 FYNNEI. This CDR3 has 14 residues. The CDR3 sequence: CASSERLSNTEAFF. Here the CDR3 DNA reads TGTGCCAGCAGTGAGCGACTGTCGAACACTGAAGCTTTCTTT.